This T cell receptor (beta chain) was sequenced in a study of blood T cell repertoires in COVID-19. Study-wide background: Material from acute and convalescent COVID-19 was sourced from the United States, Italy and Spain. PBMCs, B-cell-depleted T cells, or T cells were the source of the cDNA or gDNA that made up the material.

Deletions cut 3 bases from V and 0 bases from J, with 15 bases between. The CDR3 is 16 amino acids. Germline CDR1 and CDR2: ENHRY and SYGVKD. In the authors' methods: Amplified reference gene primers provided the basis for estimating nucleated cell counts. Here immunoSEQ multiplex PCR was the method, and the copy in TCRdb shows in-frame clones only, minus some. Clone size and the V and J calls come from that table; the DNA yielded D and trimming. The data hold approximately 220,000 clones, with approximately 83% observed a single time. Specimen: peripheral blood. This sequence was found in a man between 35 and 55 years old with acute or convalescent COVID-19. This chain links TRBV10-3 with TRBJ2-7, with a possible D match to TRBD1 (5 bases). The CDR3 protein is CAISDVGRVLSYEQYF. The CDR3 coding sequence is TGTGCCATCAGTGATGTTGGCAGGGTCCTCTCCTACGAGCAGTACTTC.